This T cell receptor beta chain was identified in a study of patients and donors after allogeneic stem cell transplantation (TCRdb year 2020). A note on this clonotype: The specificity of this receptor is unknown. No much larger clone exists at a distance of one base, and base qualities are not known.

CDR1 SGHRS and CDR2 YFSETQ were looked up in the germline V gene. The CDR3 spans 14 residues, from the cysteine through the phenylalanine. Of the read, only the CDR3 DNA is kept; its 42 bases are in frame from base 1. Ends trimmed: V by 2 bases, J by 6 bases; bases unmatched to a gene: 6. The receptor library was made with RT-PCR. Sequenced using a NextSeq 550. The raw public data were reprocessed by TCRdb itself: fastp quality trimming at Q25, MiXCR clonotype calling, in-frame beta chains only. When rows share a CDR3 protein, they turn into one entry using the most common DNA and genes. Here the sample has roughly 940,000 distinct CDR3 sequences; approximately 18% occur a single time. Of the sample, roughly 6% is held by the ten largest clones.

Sequenced material: blood, either unsorted or a sorted T cell fraction (not recorded which). The chain is assembled from TRBV5-1 and TRBJ1-1, with TRBD1 matching 8 junction bases. The clonotype originates from a human donor who was either an allogeneic HSCT recipient or a stem cell or donor lymphocyte infusion donor (not recorded which). It is not recorded whose cells these are; they may come from a transplant donor. The DNA reads TGCGCCAGCAGCTTTGCAGGGGGCAACGCTGAAGCTTTCTTT. This codes for CASSFAGGNAEAFF.